This is a list of T cell receptor beta chains from one sample in a study of blood T cells in healthy people across ages. TCRdb reprocessed the 5' RACE reads via MiXCR and lists one record per CDR3 protein. This sample has roughly 1,500,000 distinct CDR3 sequences, with around 42% found just once. Input material: blood. The receptors originated from a woman in her late teens or twenties in good health. CDR3s include the opening cysteine and the closing phenylalanine or tryptophan. D genes are given only for firm matches. A clone size is listed for some rows: how often the clone was seen (once, few, many), or a class if it is expanded.

d_gene	abundance	j_gene	v_gene	CDR3aa	CDR3nt
-	few	TRBJ2-3	TRBV3-1	CASSQAAGTQYF	TGTGCCAGCAGCCAAGCGGCGGGAACGCAGTATTTT
-	once	TRBJ2-3	TRBV21-1	CASSKEVPGGQEEGDTQYF	TGTGCCAGCAGCAAAGAAGTCCCCGGGGGACAGGAGGAGGGAGATACGCAGTATTTT
-	-	TRBJ1-1	TRBV6-1	CASSEILGRLNTEAFF	TGTGCCAGCAGTGAAATATTAGGGCGATTGAACACTGAAGCTTTCTTT
-	few	TRBJ1-1	TRBV20-1	CSARPQPDANTEAFF	TGCAGTGCTAGACCCCAACCGGATGCGAACACTGAAGCTTTCTTT
-	-	TRBJ2-1	TRBV5-1	CASSSFPSSYNEQFF	TGCGCCAGCAGCTCATTTCCGAGCTCCTACAATGAGCAGTTCTTC
TRBD2	few	TRBJ2-3	TRBV6-1	CASSGTSGGYSTDTQYF	TGTGCCAGCAGTGGGACTAGCGGTGGTTATAGCACAGATACGCAGTATTTT
-	few	TRBJ2-5	TRBV7-8	CASSANRGVQETQYF	TGTGCCAGCAGCGCCAATAGAGGGGTCCAAGAGACCCAGTACTTC
-	-	TRBJ2-2	TRBV20-1	CSARVPGGLTGELFF	TGCAGTGCTAGAGTCCCAGGAGGATTAACCGGGGAGCTGTTTTTT
-	-	TRBJ1-1	TRBV5-4	CASSKPGTGNEAFF	TGTGCCAGCAGCAAACCGGGAACCGGGAATGAAGCTTTCTTT
TRBD1	once	TRBJ1-4	TRBV7-9	CAGIRGADEKLFF	TGTGCCGGCATCAGGGGGGCGGATGAAAAACTGTTTTTT
-	few	TRBJ2-1	TRBV21-1	CASSKGKRIGGIYNDEQFF	TGTGCCAGCAGCAAAGGGAAGAGGATAGGGGGGATTTACAACGATGAGCAGTTCTTC
-	few	TRBJ2-7	TRBV12-3/TRBV12-4	CASRIDGEQYF	TGTGCCAGCAGAATCGACGGAGAGCAGTACTTC
-	-	TRBJ1-2	TRBV4-2	CASSQERSGPIYGYTF	TGTGCCAGCAGCCAAGAAAGGAGCGGACCAATATATGGCTACACCTTC
TRBD1	-	TRBJ1-5	TRBV24-1	CATQTGASNQPQHF	TGTGCCACCCAAACAGGGGCCAGCAATCAGCCCCAGCATTTT
-	many	TRBJ2-7	TRBV6-1	CASSQTGPYEQYF	TGTGCCAGCAGTCAGACAGGCCCCTACGAGCAGTACTTC
-	few	TRBJ2-1	TRBV27	CASSLRVSGGLSYNEQFF	TGTGCCAGCAGTTTAAGGGTTTCGGGGGGCCTCTCCTACAATGAGCAGTTCTTC
-	-	TRBJ2-2	TRBV4-1	CASSQGFAYTGELFF	TGCGCCAGCAGCCAAGGGTTCGCTTATACCGGGGAGCTGTTTTTT
-	-	TRBJ2-7	TRBV20-1	CSVVRGNAYEQYF	TGCAGTGTTGTAAGGGGGAATGCCTACGAGCAGTACTTC
-	-	TRBJ2-2	TRBV20-1	CSANPGLASSYEQYFGELFF	-
TRBD1	-	TRBJ1-2	TRBV20-1	CSASGTGGLGGYTF	TGCAGTGCTTCCGGGACAGGGGGCCTGGGGGGCTACACCTTC
TRBD1	few	TRBJ2-2	TRBV7-9	CARGTGNTGELFF	TGTGCCAGGGGGACAGGGAACACCGGGGAGCTGTTTTTT
-	-	TRBJ1-1	TRBV10-3	CAISDEILNTEAFF	TGTGCCATCAGTGACGAGATATTGAACACTGAAGCTTTCTTT
-	-	TRBJ1-2	TRBV29-1	CSVDQYGYTF	TGCAGCGTTGACCAGTATGGCTACACCTTC
TRBD1	-	TRBJ2-7	TRBV29-1	CGVGTGVEQYF	TGCGGCGTTGGGACAGGGGTCGAGCAGTACTTC
TRBD1	-	TRBJ2-7	TRBV20-1	CSARPGQPYEQYF	TGCAGTGCTAGGCCGGGACAGCCTTACGAGCAGTACTTC
-	-	TRBJ2-1	TRBV20-1	CSAREPAGISYNEQFF	TGCAGTGCTAGAGAACCAGCGGGCATCTCCTACAATGAGCAGTTCTTC
TRBD2	-	TRBJ2-1	TRBV11-2	CASSLDGGKAGREQFF	TGTGCCAGCAGCTTAGACGGGGGGAAGGCCGGCAGGGAGCAGTTCTTC